These 2 T cell receptor beta chains were sequenced from one sample in a study of CD8+ T cells in alopecia areata. Treatment defined: oral pan-JAK inhibitor, 5-10 mg twice daily. Following extraction, RNA underwent reverse transcription to cDNA, which served as the sequencing template. TCRdb's copy holds only in-frame clones and misses some; the assay was immunoSEQ multiplex PCR. There are approximately 180,000 clones in the sample; approximately 61% occur only once, and 0.85% to 1.3% lies in the top ten. Here the sequenced sample was CD4+ T cells sorted from blood, taken at week 24, from a patient treated with tofacitinib. The receptors come from a human donor with alopecia areata.

The CDR3 protein is CSVVGSAGSDYGYTF. CDR3 DNA sequence: TGCAGCGTTGTTGGGAGCGCAGGGTCGGACTATGGCTACACCTTC. The rearrangement links TRBV29-1 to TRBJ1-2; weak D call: TRBD1 (5 bases). V gave up 4 bases and J gave up 3 bases, with 18 bases separating them. This CDR3 is built from 15 residues. CDR1 SQVTM and CDR2 ANQGSEA come from the germline V gene. The full variable domain, rest sourced from reference TRBV29-1 and TRBJ1-2, is SAVISQKPSRDICQRGTSLTIQCQVDSQVTMMFWYRQQPGQSLTLIATANQGSEATYESGFVIDKFPISRPNLTFSTLTVSNMSPEDSSIYLCSVVGSAGSDYGYTFGSGTRLTVV.

The rearrangement links TRBV7-9 to TRBJ1-1; 8 positions match TRBD1. The trim removed 6 bases at V and 4 bases at J, leaving 4 bases unmatched. The CDR3 consists of 13 residues. CDR1 and CDR2 (germline): SEHNR, FQNEAQ (reference sequence). CDR3 in amino acids: CASSKGQATEAFF. CDR3 in DNA: TGTGCCAGCAGTAAGGGACAGGCCACTGAAGCTTTCTTT.